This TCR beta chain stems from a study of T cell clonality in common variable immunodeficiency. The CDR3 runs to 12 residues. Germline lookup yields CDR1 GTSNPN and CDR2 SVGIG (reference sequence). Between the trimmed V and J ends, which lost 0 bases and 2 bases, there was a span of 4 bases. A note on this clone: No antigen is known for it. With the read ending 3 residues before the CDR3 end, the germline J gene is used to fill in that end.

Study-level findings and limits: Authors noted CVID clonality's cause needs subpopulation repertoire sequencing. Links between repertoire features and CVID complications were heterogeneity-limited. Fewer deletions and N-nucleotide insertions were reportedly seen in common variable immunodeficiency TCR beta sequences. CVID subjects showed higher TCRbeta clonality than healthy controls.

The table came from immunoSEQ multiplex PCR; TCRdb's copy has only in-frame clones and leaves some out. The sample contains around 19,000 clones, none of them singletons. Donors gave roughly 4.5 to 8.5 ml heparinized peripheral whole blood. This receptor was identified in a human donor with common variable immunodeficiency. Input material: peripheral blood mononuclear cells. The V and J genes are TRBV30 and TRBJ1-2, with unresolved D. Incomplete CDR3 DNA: TGTGCCTGGAGTGTACTGAACTATGGC. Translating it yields CAWSVLNYG. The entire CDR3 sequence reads CAWSVLNYGYTF.